This T cell receptor (beta chain) is drawn from a study of early T cells in non-severe SARS-CoV-2 infection. Overall study: Chains from this unsorted whole-blood bulk RNA could not be paired. Study-wide results and caveats: Matching against VDJdb likely underestimated virus-specific expansions, favoring anti-spike CD8.

About this clonotype itself: The antigen remains undetermined.

Between the trimmed V and J ends, which lost 3 bases and 5 bases, there was a span of 9 bases. This CDR3 has 13 amino acids. Attached unique molecular identifiers marked individual cDNA molecules. Via MiXCR, TCRdb re-called the 5' RACE reads, giving one row per CDR3 protein. The table shows about 60,000 distinct CDR3 sequences, with approximately 9.2% occurring only once. Specimen: whole blood. The TCR comes from an adult who was a healthcare worker with PCR-confirmed SARS-CoV-2 infection or an uninfected control (not recorded which). The J gene is TRBJ2-3, the V gene TRBV12-3 or TRBV12-4; unclear D gene. The DNA for the CDR3 is TGTGCCAGCAGTTTCGGCCATCTAGATACGCAGTATTTT. Residues: CASSFGHLDTQYF.